These 28 T cell receptor beta chains originate from one sample sequenced in a study of T cell repertoires in cytomegalovirus infection. TCRdb redid the calling of the reads with MiXCR, one entry per CDR3 protein. The sample lists 100,000 to 150,000 distinct CDR3 sequences, about 24% seen once, with 30% to 35% in the top ten. Their antigens remain unidentified. Sequencing input: PBMCs, sequenced either directly or after in vitro stimulation (not recorded which). These receptors were obtained from a human donor in good health (CMV status not recorded). Some clones in this sample may be carry-over from other donors' samples.

This clonotype was detected many times. This chain connects TRBV7-9 to TRBJ1-5; D is unclear. Germline loops: CDR1 SEHNR, CDR2 FQNEAQ (reference sequence). The length of the CDR3 is 14 residues. V was trimmed by 5 bases and J by 0 bases, leaving 8 bases between them. The CDR3 region has the DNA TGTGCCAGCAGCACGGTTTATAGCAATCAGCCCCAGCATTTT. Its translation is CASSTVYSNQPQHF.

This chain joins TRBV7-3 and TRBJ2-7, with TRBD1 as a possible D gene (6 bases). The CDR3 is 12 residues long. Per the germline V gene, CDR1 is SGHTA and CDR2 is FQGTGA. Trimming pared 5 bases from V and 6 bases from J, leaving 11 bases between. CDR3 DNA: TGTGCCAGCAGCACAGGGAACGGCGAGCAGTACTTC. As protein: CASSTGNGEQYF.

This rearrangement joins TRBV11-3 to TRBJ2-1; 12 bases agree with TRBD1. V was pared by 1 base and J by 4 bases, with 26 bases of the junction left unmatched. The CDR3 sequence is 24 residues long. Germline V lookup: CDR1 SGHNT, CDR2 YENEEA. CDR3 DNA sequence: TGTGCCAGCAGCTTAGGGACCGGGACAGGGGGCACAGCGGGAGCGGGGGAAAATTACAATGAGCAGTTCTTC. Residues: CASSLGTGTGGTAGAGENYNEQFF. Combining the CDR3 with reference TRBV11-3 and TRBJ2-1 gives the whole variable domain EAGVVQSPRYKIIEKKQPVAFWCNPISGHNTLYWYLQNLGQGPELLIRYENEEAVDDSQLPKDRFSAERLKGVDSTLKIQPAELGDSAVYLCASSLGTGTGGTAGAGENYNEQFFGPGTRLTVL.

The chain joins TRBV5-4 to TRBJ2-3; 9 bases are a match to TRBD2. V trimming: 3 bases; J trimming: 6 bases; junction bases outside the gene matches: 11. The CDR3 extends over 16 amino acids. The V gene's germline CDR1 is SGHNT and CDR2 YYREEE (reference sequence). CDR3 loop: CASSSDLLAGRDTQYF. DNA for the CDR3: TGTGCCAGCAGCTCCGACCTTCTAGCGGGGAGGGATACGCAGTATTTT.

There are many counts of this clonotype. The chain combines TRBV7-8 with TRBJ1-2; a possible D gene is TRBD1 (5 bases). This CDR3 spans 15 amino acids. V gave up 5 bases and J gave up 0 bases, with 13 bases separating them. The germline V gene encodes CDR1 SGHVS and CDR2 FQNEAQ. The chain's CDR3 is CASSPRGKTNYGYTF. DNA of the CDR3: TGTGCCAGCAGCCCTAGGGGTAAAACTAACTATGGCTACACCTTC.

This clonotype has a count of ten or more. The CDR3 DNA sequence: TGTGCCAGCAGTTTAGCTGGGAATGAGCAGTTCTTC. Its protein product is CASSLAGNEQFF. The chain couples TRBV6-1 to TRBJ2-1, with unresolved D. The CDR3 is made up of 12 amino acids. The V gene lost 5 bases and the J gene lost 7 bases, with 9 bases spanning the gap. Looked up from germline, CDR1 is MNHNS and CDR2 is SASEGT.

This clonotype was found many times. V gene TRBV7-2 combines with J gene TRBJ2-1; D unclear. V was cut by 0 bases and J by 7 bases, with 13 bases left in between. This CDR3 spans 15 amino acids. Germline V gene data show CDR1 as SGHTA and CDR2 as FQGNSA. CDR3 coding DNA: TGTGCCAGCAGCTTAGCGGAAGTGCCGGGTAATGAGCAGTTCTTC. As protein: CASSLAEVPGNEQFF.

V and J are TRBV6-1 and TRBJ1-1; 7 bases are shared with TRBD1. V trimming: 2 bases; J trimming: 10 bases; junction bases outside the gene matches: 1. Germline-derived CDR1 and CDR2 are MNHNS and SASEGT. The CDR3 consists of 11 residues. The DNA for the CDR3 is TGTGCCAGCAGTGAACAGGGGGTAGCTTTCTTT. Its protein product is CASSEQGVAFF.

The table lists this clonotype with many counts. CDR3 protein: CASSFKRDGAYEQYF. Written as DNA, the CDR3 is TGTGCCAGCAGCTTCAAGAGGGACGGAGCCTACGAGCAGTACTTC. V and J are TRBV11-1 and TRBJ2-7; D possibly matches TRBD1 or TRBD2 (5 bases each). Trimming pared 3 bases from V and 2 bases from J, leaving 14 bases between. The CDR3 spans 15 residues. Germline assignment: CDR1 SGHAT and CDR2 FQDESV (reference sequence).

This chain joins TRBV6-1 and TRBJ1-6; TRBD1 might be the D (6 bases). The CDR3 runs 16 residues. V lost 6 bases and J lost 7, with 19 bases in between. CDR1 is MNHNS, CDR2 SASEGT, per germline. For the CDR3, the DNA is TGTGCCAGCAGCCCTCTTCCGGGACAACAGAATTCACCCCTCCACTTT. Protein: CASSPLPGQQNSPLHF.

The chain employs TRBV12-3 or TRBV12-4 and TRBJ1-4, with D maybe TRBD1 (5 bases). The V and J ends lost 10 bases and 7 bases respectively, with 19 bases between them. The CDR3 contains 14 residues. The CDR3 loop is CATTSWGVGEKLFF. As DNA, the CDR3 is TGTGCCACTACGAGCTGGGGGGTAGGTGAAAAACTGTTTTTT.

This clonotype was recorded only once. The chain employs TRBV5-6 and TRBJ1-1, with D perhaps TRBD1 (5 bases). The CDR3 is 15 residues long. Trimming stripped 0 bases from V and 7 bases from J, with 16 bases between. Looked up from germline, CDR1 is SGHDT and CDR2 is YYEEEE. The CDR3 DNA is TGTGCCAGCAGCTTGGGGCTTTCGATGGGACTTGAAGCTTTCTTT. This codes for CASSLGLSMGLEAFF.

This clonotype was seen many times. This rearrangement joins TRBV7-8 to TRBJ2-5, with 8 bases fitting TRBD1. J was trimmed by 5 bases and V by 6 bases; bases with no gene match: 11. In germline, CDR1 is SGHVS, CDR2 FQNEAQ. This CDR3 comprises 15 residues. CDR3 coding DNA: TGTGCCAGCAGTCAAACAGGGGGACTGGGGGAGACCCAGTACTTC. Translation gives CASSQTGGLGETQYF.

This sequence joins TRBV19 and TRBJ2-2, with 7 bases identical to TRBD1. The length of the CDR3 is 20 residues. Germline loops: CDR1 LNHDA, CDR2 SQIVND (reference sequence). Trimming cost V 1 base and J 3 bases; bases outside gene matches: 17. This CDR3 is CASSIVSSPGQTYYTGELFF. The CDR3 nucleotides read TGTGCCAGTAGTATAGTCTCGTCTCCGGGACAGACTTACTACACCGGGGAGCTGTTTTTT.

This clonotype was found many times. The rearrangement links TRBV2 to TRBJ2-1, with 8 bases fitting TRBD2. The CDR3 has 15 residues. Germline V gives CDR1 SNHLY, CDR2 FYNNEI. With 7 bases clipped from V and 1 base from J, the junction kept 6 bases outside the gene matches. CDR3 loop: CASKRAGVSYNEQFF. The CDR3 DNA reads TGTGCCAGCAAAAGAGCGGGAGTTTCCTACAATGAGCAGTTCTTC.

The CDR3 protein is CASRLPLGARRSGANVLTF. Here the CDR3 DNA reads TGTGCCAGTAGGCTACCGCTGGGAGCGCGCCGCTCTGGGGCCAACGTCCTGACTTTC. The chain recombines TRBV19 with TRBJ2-6, with D maybe TRBD2 (5 bases). The germline V and J ends were trimmed by 6 bases and 0 bases, with 21 bases remaining between them. CDR1 is LNHDA and CDR2 is SQIVND in the germline V gene (reference sequence). The CDR3 runs 19 residues. Filled out from reference TRBV19 and TRBJ2-6, the complete variable domain reads DGGITQSPKYLFRKEGQNVTLSCEQNLNHDAMYWYRQDPGQGLRLIYYSQIVNDFQKGDIAEGYSVSREKKESFPLTVTSAQKNPTAFYLCASRLPLGARRSGANVLTFGAGSRLTVL.

This clonotype was counted only a few times. CDR3: CASSLEPSGKADTQYF. The CDR3 nucleotides are TGTGCCAGCAGTTTGGAGCCCAGCGGGAAGGCAGATACGCAGTATTTT. The chain uses TRBV28 and TRBJ2-3; 7 bases match TRBD2. CDR3 length equals 16 residues. V trimming: 3 bases; J trimming: 4 bases; junction bases outside the gene matches: 10. The germline gives CDR1 MDHEN, CDR2 SYDVKM.

The CDR3, as DNA: TGTGCCAGCAGCCCCGGGGCGGTCAGCTCTGGAAACACCATATATTTT. It yields the protein CASSPGAVSSGNTIYF. The chain recombines TRBV7-2 with TRBJ1-3, with D perhaps TRBD1 (5 bases). V was pared by 5 bases and J by 0 bases, with 14 bases between. CDR3 size: 16 residues. The germline CDR1 and CDR2 sequences are SGHTA and FQGNSA.

A few counts support this clonotype. V is TRBV5-6 and J is TRBJ1-5; weak D call: TRBD1 (6 bases). The V end was cut by 4 bases, the J end by 5 bases, with 13 bases between. CDR1 is SGHDT, CDR2 YYEEEE, per germline. CDR3 size: 14 residues. CDR3 coding DNA: TGTGCCAGCAGCCGGGGGGCAGGGCATCAGCCCCAGCATTTT. This encodes CASSRGAGHQPQHF.

V gene TRBV30 combines with J gene TRBJ2-2; D possibly corresponds to TRBD1 (5 bases). The CDR3 sequence is 17 residues long. V was trimmed by 2 bases and J by 3 bases, leaving 19 bases between them. The germline CDR1 and CDR2 sequences are GTSNPN and SVGIG (reference sequence). The CDR3 here is CAWSTPWGKTHTGELFF. The CDR3 bases are TGTGCCTGGAGTACCCCCTGGGGCAAAACCCACACCGGGGAGCTGTTTTTT.

There are a few counts of this clonotype. The V call is TRBV28, the J call TRBJ1-1; 7 bases are shared with TRBD1. Unmatched junction bases numbered 16, after V lost 6 bases and J lost 0 bases. The CDR3 consists of 18 residues. Germline V gene lookup returns CDR1 MDHEN and CDR2 SYDVKM. The CDR3 reads CASSRQGIFQTLNTEAFF. CDR3 DNA: TGTGCCAGCAGCCGACAGGGTATCTTCCAAACATTGAACACTGAAGCTTTCTTT. Drawing the rest from reference TRBV28 and TRBJ1-1, the complete variable domain is DVKVTQSSRYLVKRTGEKVFLECVQDMDHENMFWYRQDPGLGLRLIYFSYDVKMKEKGDIPEGYSVSREKKERFSLILESASTNQTSMYLCASSRQGIFQTLNTEAFFGQGTRLTVV.

CDR3 loop: CASSSTWRDSGNTIYF. In DNA, the CDR3 is TGTGCCAGCAGCTCGACGTGGAGGGACTCTGGAAACACCATATATTTT. The chain links TRBV11-3 to TRBJ1-3; D is uncertain. Trimming took 4 bases from V and 0 from J, leaving 13 bases between them. Per the germline V gene, CDR1 is SGHNT and CDR2 is YENEEA. This CDR3 is built from 16 residues.

Many counts were recorded for this clonotype. V is TRBV7-2 and J is TRBJ2-5; D remains unclear. Trimming shortened V by 0 bases and J by 4 bases, and 27 bases separated the two germline ends. CDR3 length equals 20 residues. Germline V gene data show CDR1 as SGHTA and CDR2 as FQGNSA. This chain's CDR3 is CASSLARVPRRGTRRETQYF. As DNA, the CDR3 is TGTGCCAGCAGCTTAGCGAGAGTTCCTAGACGAGGTACGAGGCGAGAGACCCAGTACTTC.

The chain joins TRBV6-5 to TRBJ2-7; D might be TRBD2 (6 bases). Germline assignment: CDR1 MNHEY and CDR2 SVGAGI. The CDR3 totals 13 residues. V was trimmed by 2 bases and J by 3 bases, leaving 8 bases between them. As DNA, the CDR3 is TGTGCCAGCAGTTACACGACTAGCTACGAGCAGTACTTC. Translating gives CASSYTTSYEQYF.

The chain employs TRBV4-1 and TRBJ1-2; D call uncertain. Germline V CDR1 and CDR2: MGHRA, YSYEKL. The V end was cut by 4 bases, the J end by 3 bases, with 15 bases between. CDR3 length equals 15 residues. For the CDR3, the DNA is TGCGCCAGCAGCCCCCAATTGGGCCGGGACTATGGCTACACCTTC. Translated, it gives CASSPQLGRDYGYTF.

There are a few counts of this clonotype. The J gene is TRBJ2-2, the V gene TRBV14; 12 positions match TRBD2. Trimming cost V 4 bases and J 3 bases; bases outside gene matches: 0. The germline CDR1 and CDR2 sequences are SGHDN and FVKESK. The CDR3 runs 15 residues. The CDR3: CASSRLAGDTGELFF. CDR3 DNA: TGTGCCAGCAGCCGACTAGCGGGAGACACCGGGGAGCTGTTTTTT.

The V and J genes are TRBV9 and TRBJ2-1, with a tentative D call TRBD2 (6 bases). V was clipped by 3 bases and J by 5 bases, with 18 bases between them. The CDR3 totals 16 residues. The germline V gene encodes CDR1 SGDLS and CDR2 YYNGEE. The CDR3 reads CASSADYSRGNNEQFF. In DNA, the CDR3 is TGTGCCAGCAGCGCGGATTACTCCCGGGGGAACAATGAGCAGTTCTTC.

V and J are TRBV6-5 and TRBJ2-1, with D possibly TRBD2 on 5 matching bases. Trimming removed 5 bases from V and 4 bases from J, with 18 bases in between. Germline V CDR1 and CDR2: MNHEY, SVGAGI. The CDR3 runs to 16 residues. This CDR3 reads CASSRPGISSYNEQFF. The DNA for the CDR3 is TGTGCCAGCAGTCGTCCCGGGATTAGCTCATACAATGAGCAGTTCTTC.